This entry is about one T cell receptor beta chain. Its target is not known. This sample was included in a study of shared clonotypes between healthy human individuals. The study, taken as a whole, reports: Since donors were few, the genetic and exposure-history diversity represented was limited.

This table comes from immunoSEQ multiplex PCR, and its TCRdb copy is limited to in-frame clones, with some not included. The sample lists about 470,000 clones; roughly 77% were seen once. The germline gives CDR1 MNHEY, CDR2 SVGAGI. Trimming removed 5 bases from V and 5 bases from J, with 12 bases in between. The CDR3 length is 13 residues. V gene TRBV6-5 combines with J gene TRBJ1-1, with D uncertain. Sequenced input: PBMCs. The sequence was obtained from a woman aged 40 to 50 in good health. Some clones in this sample may be carry-over from other donors' samples. CDR3 amino acids: CASSLPSGTEAFF. DNA of the CDR3: TGTGCCAGCAGTCTACCCTCGGGAACTGAAGCTTTCTTT.